These 30 T cell receptor beta chains were all obtained from the same sample, sequenced in a study of cytomegalovirus exposure and HLA in healthy donors. Vbeta (60) and Jbeta (13) primers were used in the PCR. TCRdb keeps only in-frame clones here, not all; method: immunoSEQ multiplex PCR. The sample has roughly 110,000 clones, under 85% seen once. Sequencing used PBMCs. The receptor set was obtained from a male donor in good health and CMV-seronegative.

The chain joins TRBV9 to TRBJ1-2; no clear D. The germline V gene encodes CDR1 SGDLS and CDR2 YYNGEE. The CDR3 length is 11 residues. Trimming pared 7 bases from V and 4 bases from J, leaving 8 bases between. CDR3 residues: CASGGFYGYTF. CDR3 in DNA: TGTGCCAGCGGAGGGTTCTATGGCTACACCTTC. Combining the CDR3 with reference TRBV9 and TRBJ1-2 gives the whole variable domain DSGVTQTPKHLITATGQRVTLRCSPRSGDLSVYWYQQSLDQGLQFLIQYYNGEERAKGNILERFSAQQFPDLHSELNLSSLELGDSALYFCASGGFYGYTFGSGTRLTVV.

The chain links TRBV25-1 to TRBJ2-1; 12 nucleotides align to TRBD2. With 4 bases clipped from V and 4 bases from J, the junction kept 2 bases outside the gene matches. Germline values: CDR1 MGHDK, CDR2 SYGVNS. The CDR3 is made up of 15 amino acids. CDR3 in amino acids: CASSASGRAYNEQFF. CDR3 bases: TGTGCCAGCAGTGCTAGCGGGAGGGCTTACAATGAGCAGTTCTTC.

The chain couples TRBV6-4 to TRBJ2-3, with TRBD2 matching over 9 bases. The CDR3 covers 16 residues. With V trimmed by 6 bases and J by 4 bases, 11 bases remained unmatched. The V gene's germline CDR1 is MRHNA and CDR2 SNTAGT. The CDR3 protein is CASRKSSGRGSDTQYF. CDR3 in DNA: TGTGCCAGCAGAAAAAGTAGCGGGAGAGGCTCAGATACGCAGTATTTT.

This rearrangement joins TRBV6-1 to TRBJ1-6; possible D gene TRBD1, 5 bases. Germline V CDR1 and CDR2: MNHNS, SASEGT. The CDR3 is 15 amino acids. V lost 2 bases, J lost 9 bases, and 14 bases lay in between. For the CDR3, the DNA is TGTGCCAGCAGTGAACAGGTCAGGGAGGCTTCACCCCTCCACTTT. Encoded protein: CASSEQVREASPLHF.

The V gene is TRBV6-5, the J gene TRBJ2-7, with 10 nucleotides matching TRBD2. Germline CDR1 and CDR2: MNHEY and SVGAGI. CDR3 length equals 14 residues. V dropped 6 bases and J dropped 4; count of bases not matched to a gene: 6. The CDR3, as DNA: TGTGCCAGCAGAATAGCGGGAGGAGAGTACGAGCAGTACTTC. Amino acids: CASRIAGGEYEQYF.

J is TRBJ2-3 and V is TRBV6-5, with D maybe TRBD2 (6 bases). This CDR3 has 16 amino acids. CDR1 MNHEY and CDR2 SVGAGI come from the germline V gene. Trimming removed 2 bases at V and 2 bases at J, with 14 bases between. This CDR3 reads CASSYRGAGNTDTQYF. In nucleotides, the CDR3 is TGTGCCAGCAGTTACCGGGGCGCGGGGAACACAGATACGCAGTATTTT.

The chain recombines TRBV6-5 with TRBJ2-2, with 7 nucleotides matching TRBD1. Germline values: CDR1 MNHEY, CDR2 SVGAGI. The CDR3 is 15 residues long. With V trimmed by 2 bases and J by 4 bases, 4 bases remained unmatched. The CDR3 coding sequence is TGTGCCAGCAGTTACGACAGGGCGGGCACCGGGGAGCTGTTTTTT. It is translated as CASSYDRAGTGELFF.

The CDR3 protein is CATSREGGNQPQHF. The DNA of the CDR3 is TGTGCCACCAGCAGAGAGGGGGGAAATCAGCCCCAGCATTTT. The chain has TRBV15 and TRBJ1-5; D is perhaps TRBD1 (5 bases). There are 14 residues in the CDR3. Germline CDR1 and CDR2: LNHNV and YYDKDF (reference sequence). Trimming removed 0 bases at V and 4 bases at J, with 7 bases between.

In this sample, this clone turned up a few times. This chain links TRBV7-9 with TRBJ2-7, with 9 bases lining up with TRBD1. The CDR3 length is 15 residues. J was trimmed by 1 base and V by 5 bases; bases with no gene match: 6. Germline CDR1 SEHNR, CDR2 FQNEAQ (reference sequence). This chain's CDR3 is CASSPDGTGSYEQYF. In DNA form, the CDR3 reads TGTGCCAGCAGCCCGGACGGGACAGGGTCCTACGAGCAGTACTTC.

The J gene is TRBJ1-2, the V gene TRBV6-1, with D uncertain. CDR1 and CDR2 from the germline V gene are MNHNS and SASEGT. The CDR3 covers 15 residues. Deletions cut 5 bases from V and 0 bases from J, with 13 bases between. CDR3 residues: CASSRDFIANYGYTF. In DNA, the CDR3 is TGTGCCAGCAGTAGAGATTTCATTGCTAACTATGGCTACACCTTC.

V is TRBV29-1 and J is TRBJ2-7; D not resolved. Per the germline V gene, CDR1 is SQVTM and CDR2 is ANQGSEA. The CDR3 is made up of 13 amino acids. Trimming pared 7 bases from V and 0 bases from J, leaving 13 bases between. The CDR3 spells CSALPHSSYEQYF. The CDR3 coding sequence is TGCAGCGCCCTTCCCCACAGCTCCTACGAGCAGTACTTC.

The chain uses TRBV15 and TRBJ2-1, with 7 positions matching TRBD2. The CDR3 runs to 12 residues. CDR1 and CDR2 (germline): LNHNV, YYDKDF (reference sequence). V lost 0 bases and J lost 11; bases outside the gene matches: 1. The CDR3 loop reads CATSREGTKQFF. CDR3 in DNA: TGTGCCACCAGCAGAGAGGGGACTAAGCAGTTCTTC.

This clone showed up just once. The chain is built from TRBV4-2 and TRBJ2-1; 13 bases are a match to TRBD2. The V gene's germline CDR1 is LGHNA and CDR2 YNFKEQ. CDR3 size: 17 residues. The V segment lost 0 bases and the J segment 10 bases; nucleotides outside the gene matches: 9. The CDR3 DNA is TGTGCCAGCAGCCAAGATCAGAAGGGACTAGCGGGGTCGGAGCAGTTCTTC. This sequence encodes CASSQDQKGLAGSEQFF.

The V call is TRBV6-4, the J call TRBJ2-3, with D perhaps matching TRBD1 (5 bases). Germline V lookup: CDR1 MRHNA, CDR2 SNTAGT. The CDR3 is 15 amino acids. V was cut by 3 bases and J by 4 bases, with 14 bases left in between. In nucleotides, the CDR3 is TGTGCCAGCAGTGAAACATCGGCAGGGTCAGATACGCAGTATTTT. This sequence encodes CASSETSAGSDTQYF.

The V gene is TRBV4-2, the J gene TRBJ2-3; 8 bases match TRBD2. The J segment lost 1 base and the V segment lost 5 bases, leaving 11 bases of the junction unmatched. This CDR3 region has 17 residues. Per the germline V gene, CDR1 is LGHNA and CDR2 is YNFKEQ. Written as DNA, the CDR3 is TGTGCCAGCAGCGCCCGAAAACTAGCGGACGGCACAGATACGCAGTATTTT. It specifies CASSARKLADGTDTQYF.

Here the CDR3 DNA reads TGTGCCAGCAGTTTATCGGTAGGACTGAGCTCTGGGGCCAACGTCCTGACTTTC. This encodes CASSLSVGLSSGANVLTF. The V gene is TRBV27, the J gene TRBJ2-6; possibly TRBD2 for D (5 bases). V was shortened by 0 bases and J by 0 bases, with 12 bases between the two germline ends. The CDR3 extends over 18 amino acids. Germline CDR1 MNHEY, CDR2 SMNVEV (reference sequence).

J is TRBJ2-5 and V is TRBV28; TRBD2 matches 12 bases. Germline V lookup: CDR1 MDHEN, CDR2 SYDVKM. The CDR3 spans 15 residues. Trimming cost V 7 bases and J 11 bases; bases outside gene matches: 14. The CDR3 region is CASILAGGPLEEQYF. The CDR3 coding sequence is TGTGCCAGCATCCTAGCGGGAGGGCCCTTAGAAGAGCAGTACTTC.

The chain links TRBV27 to TRBJ1-2; 8 positions agree with TRBD1. CDR1 is MNHEY and CDR2 is SMNVEV in the germline V gene (reference sequence). The CDR3 loop spans 12 amino acids. With 10 bases clipped from V and 4 bases from J, the junction kept 5 bases outside the gene matches. The CDR3 DNA reads TGTGCCACCCTAGGACAGGGCTATGGCTACACCTTC. This gives the protein CATLGQGYGYTF.

The chain employs TRBV29-1 and TRBJ1-3; 7 bases map to TRBD1. Germline V gene sequence: CDR1 SQVTM, CDR2 ANQGSEA. The CDR3 spans 11 residues. With V trimmed by 6 bases and J by 8 bases, 4 bases remained unmatched. Written as DNA, the CDR3 is TGCAGCGTAGACAGGGCCCACACCATATATTTT. Translation: CSVDRAHTIYF. The complete variable domain, with remaining parts taken from reference TRBV29-1 and TRBJ1-3, reads SAVISQKPSRDICQRGTSLTIQCQVDSQVTMMFWYRQQPGQSLTLIATANQGSEATYESGFVIDKFPISRPNLTFSTLTVSNMSPEDSSIYLCSVDRAHTIYFGEGSWLTVV.

This rearrangement joins TRBV5-1 to TRBJ2-7; a weak D match, TRBD1 (6 bases). V shed 4 bases and J shed 0 bases, with 14 bases lying between them. Germline V CDR1 and CDR2: SGHRS, YFSETQ. The CDR3 runs 15 residues. The chain's CDR3 is CASSTRQALSYEQYF. The CDR3 nucleotides read TGCGCCAGCAGCACTAGACAGGCCCTCTCCTACGAGCAGTACTTC.

The chain carries TRBV28 and TRBJ1-2; 7 bases fit TRBD1. Germline V gene data show CDR1 as MDHEN and CDR2 as SYDVKM. The CDR3 extends over 15 amino acids. After removal of 3 bases from V and 5 bases from J, the junction contained 9 bases not matched to a gene. The CDR3 sequence: CASSLPGQSLYGYTF. The DNA for the CDR3 is TGTGCCAGCAGTTTGCCGGGACAGTCATTATATGGCTACACCTTC.

As to this clone: The limits of the CDR3 on the DNA are not certain, so only TCRdb's listed CDR3 is given. The J gene is TRBJ2-5, the V gene TRBV5-4; the table's D call of TRBD2 was not tested on the DNA. The germline V gene has CDR1 SGHNT and CDR2 YYREEE (reference sequence). The CDR3 sequence runs 15 residues, both termini included. The CDR3 spells CASSSSTGDQETQYF.

The rearrangement links TRBV7-6 to TRBJ2-1, with 11 positions matching TRBD2. This CDR3 has 17 residues. In germline, CDR1 is SGHVS, CDR2 FNYEAQ. V shed 1 base, J shed 6 bases, and the junction held 8 bases outside the gene matches. In DNA form, the CDR3 reads TGTGCCAGCAGCTTAGATCTTAGCGGGAGGGTGGTCAATGAGCAGTTCTTC. It specifies CASSLDLSGRVVNEQFF. The variable domain in full, with the rest retrieved from reference TRBV7-6 and TRBJ2-1, is GAGVSQSPRYKVTKRGQDVALRCDPISGHVSLYWYRQALGQGPEFLTYFNYEAQQDKSGLPNDRFSAERPEGSISTLTIQRTEQRDSAMYRCASSLDLSGRVVNEQFFGPGTRLTVL.

The chain links TRBV28 to TRBJ1-5; the D is unclear. The CDR3 loop spans 11 amino acids. CDR1 is MDHEN, CDR2 SYDVKM, per germline. The V and J ends lost 5 bases and 3 bases respectively, with 2 bases between them. CDR3 amino acids: CASSHNQPQHF. The CDR3 DNA is TGTGCCAGCAGTCACAATCAGCCCCAGCATTTT.

CDR3 sequence reads: CASSQEGRDEQYF. The CDR3 region has the DNA TGTGCCAGCAGCCAAGAGGGGAGGGACGAGCAGTACTTC. The V gene is TRBV14, the J gene TRBJ2-7; 7 nucleotides agree with TRBD2. Germline V gene data show CDR1 as SGHDN and CDR2 as FVKESK. The CDR3 consists of 13 residues. V lost 0 bases, J lost 5 bases, and 1 base stayed unmatched. The variable domain in full, completed from reference TRBV14 and TRBJ2-7, reads EAGVTQFPSHSVIEKGQTVTLRCDPISGHDNLYWYRRVMGKEIKFLLHFVKESKQDESGMPNNRFLAERTGGTYSTLKVQPAELEDSGVYFCASSQEGRDEQYFGPGTRLTVT.

The rearrangement uses TRBV10-1 and TRBJ2-7; TRBD2 matches at 7 bases. Germline V gene data show CDR1 as WNHNN and CDR2 as SYGVQD (reference sequence). V shed 4 bases and J 0 bases; nucleotides not matched to a gene: 3. The CDR3 length is 14 residues. CDR3 amino acids: CASSGSGRSYEQYF. Here the CDR3 DNA reads TGCGCCAGCAGTGGTAGCGGGCGCTCCTACGAGCAGTACTTC.

The chain combines TRBV20-1 with TRBJ2-1; D gene unclear. Trimming left V 3 bases short and J 6 bases short, with 6 bases between. Per the germline V gene, CDR1 is DFQATT and CDR2 is SNEGSKA (reference sequence). The CDR3 is 11 amino acids. Here the CDR3 DNA reads TGCAGTGCTAGTTTCGTCAATGAGCAGTTCTTC. Translated: CSASFVNEQFF.

The V gene is TRBV9, the J gene TRBJ2-1; the match to TRBD2 covers 8 bases. Germline CDR1 SGDLS, CDR2 YYNGEE. This CDR3 is built from 14 residues. J was trimmed by 2 bases and V by 3 bases; bases with no gene match: 1. The CDR3, as DNA: TGTGCCAGCAGCGACGGGAGGGCCTACAATGAGCAGTTCTTC. Protein product: CASSDGRAYNEQFF.

The chain is built from TRBV6-4 and TRBJ1-1; no definite D call. The CDR3 spans 12 residues. The V gene lost 2 bases and the J gene lost 4 bases, with 5 bases spanning the gap. Germline loops: CDR1 MRHNA, CDR2 SNTAGT. The CDR3 nucleotides are TGTGCCAGCAGTGACGGCAGCACTGAAGCTTTCTTT. Its protein is CASSDGSTEAFF.

The chain has TRBV18 and TRBJ2-5, with D unresolved. Germline V lookup: CDR1 KGHSH, CDR2 LQKENI. There are 13 residues in the CDR3. V dropped 3 bases and J dropped 2 bases, with 7 bases sitting between them. CDR3: CASSPQIQETQYF. In DNA form, the CDR3 reads TGTGCCAGCTCACCCCAGATACAAGAGACCCAGTACTTC.